These 14 T cell receptor beta chains came from one sample sequenced in a study of cytomegalovirus exposure and HLA in healthy donors. Primers: 60 Vbeta forward and 13 Jbeta reverse. Sequenced by immunoSEQ multiplex PCR; TCRdb stores in-frame clones only, minus some. The repertoire holds roughly 140,000 clones, with around 82% as singletons. Sequenced input: PBMCs. The receptor source for this set is a woman between 40 and 55 years old in good health and CMV-seropositive.

The chain carries TRBV7-6 and TRBJ2-7; the D is unclear. With 5 bases removed from V and 3 bases from J, the gap between germline ends came to 11 bases. Germline V gene lookup returns CDR1 SGHVS and CDR2 FNYEAQ. The CDR3 loop spans 13 amino acids. Here the CDR3 reads CASSQSPSYEQYF. In DNA form, the CDR3 reads TGTGCCAGCAGCCAATCACCTAGCTACGAGCAGTACTTC.

The chain is built from TRBV19 and TRBJ1-1; D unclear. The V gene's germline CDR1 is LNHDA and CDR2 SQIVND (reference sequence). The V and J ends lost 0 bases and 1 base respectively, with 12 bases between them. The CDR3 has 16 residues. The CDR3 nucleotides read TGTGCCAGTAGTATAGATTGGAGGGTTGAGAACACTGAAGCTTTCTTT. Translating it yields CASSIDWRVENTEAFF. The whole variable domain, remainder taken from reference TRBV19 and TRBJ1-1, is DGGITQSPKYLFRKEGQNVTLSCEQNLNHDAMYWYRQDPGQGLRLIYYSQIVNDFQKGDIAEGYSVSREKKESFPLTVTSAQKNPTAFYLCASSIDWRVENTEAFFGQGTRLTVV.

This clone has more than one count but fewer than ten. The V call is TRBV6-4, the J call TRBJ1-2; no definite D call. Germline CDR1 is MRHNA and CDR2 is SNTAGT. The CDR3 contains 13 residues. Trimming took off 6 bases at V and 1 base at J, with 9 bases between the two ends. CDR3 DNA sequence: TGTGCCAGCAGCCCACAGCTTAACTATGGCTACACCTTC. It translates to CASSPQLNYGYTF.

This rearrangement joins TRBV13 to TRBJ1-6, with a possible D match to TRBD1 (5 bases). Germline V CDR1 and CDR2: PRHDT, FYEKMQ (reference sequence). The CDR3 is 15 amino acids. The V gene lost 0 bases and the J gene lost 9 bases, with 12 bases spanning the gap. In DNA, the CDR3 is TGTGCCAGCAGCTTAGGCCAAGGGGCCAGTTCACCCCTCCACTTT. Its translation: CASSLGQGASSPLHF.

The chain couples TRBV6-5 to TRBJ2-7; 11 bases are a match to TRBD2. This CDR3 spans 15 amino acids. J lost 1 base, V lost 7 bases, and 6 bases had no gene match. Germline-derived CDR1 and CDR2 are MNHEY and SVGAGI. The CDR3 sequence is CASTPGTSGSYEQYF. Written as DNA, the CDR3 is TGTGCCAGCACCCCGGGGACTAGCGGTTCCTACGAGCAGTACTTC.

J is TRBJ2-1 and V is TRBV7-8; possibly TRBD2 for D (6 bases). The V and J ends lost 6 bases and 4 bases respectively, with 16 bases between them. From germline, CDR1 is SGHVS and CDR2 FQNEAQ. The CDR3 has 15 residues. This CDR3 is CASSHGTGSYNEQFF. CDR3 DNA: TGTGCCAGCAGTCATGGGACTGGAAGTTACAATGAGCAGTTCTTC.

The V and J genes are TRBV18 and TRBJ1-1; D is possibly TRBD1 (5 bases). The CDR3 length is 12 residues. Trimming cost V 4 bases and J 5 bases, with 8 bases left between them. Germline values: CDR1 KGHSH, CDR2 LQKENI. CDR3: CASSLRGTEAFF. The DNA for the CDR3 is TGTGCCAGCTCACTAAGGGGAACTGAAGCTTTCTTT.

This sequence joins TRBV9 and TRBJ2-7; TRBD2 is a possible D gene (5 bases). The CDR3 totals 14 residues. From germline, CDR1 is SGDLS and CDR2 YYNGEE. Trimming took off 4 bases at V and 5 bases at J, with 16 bases between the two ends. CDR3 protein: CASSPVGLADEQYF. CDR3 coding DNA: TGTGCCAGCAGCCCCGTTGGGCTAGCCGACGAGCAGTACTTC.

The chain links TRBV2 to TRBJ2-1; 7 bases are shared with TRBD1. The CDR3 totals 14 residues. Germline lookup yields CDR1 SNHLY and CDR2 FYNNEI. V shed 6 bases, J shed 7 bases, and the junction held 9 bases outside the gene matches. This chain's CDR3 is CASSVTGQKNEQFF. As DNA, the CDR3 is TGTGCCAGCAGCGTAACGGGACAGAAGAATGAGCAGTTCTTC. The full variable domain, with the rest looked up from reference TRBV2 and TRBJ2-1, is EPEVTQTPSHQVTQMGQEVILRCVPISNHLYFYWYRQILGQKVEFLVSFYNNEISEKSEIFDDQFSVERPDGSNFTLKIRSTKLEDSAMYFCASSVTGQKNEQFFGPGTRLTVL.

The V gene is TRBV15, the J gene TRBJ2-7; 9 bases are shared with TRBD1. Looked up from germline, CDR1 is LNHNV and CDR2 is YYDKDF (reference sequence). The V segment lost 1 base and the J segment 4 bases; nucleotides outside the gene matches: 2. This CDR3 contains 14 residues. CDR3 residues: CATSRGQGGYEQYF. Here the CDR3 DNA reads TGTGCCACCAGCAGAGGACAGGGGGGATACGAGCAGTACTTC.

The gene calls are TRBV19 and TRBJ1-4; 9 positions match TRBD1. With 3 bases clipped from V and 3 bases from J, the junction kept 8 bases outside the gene matches. CDR1 LNHDA and CDR2 SQIVND come from the germline V gene (reference sequence). CDR3 size: 17 residues. The CDR3 loop is CASSIFDRGWSNEKLFF. The CDR3 nucleotides read TGTGCCAGTAGTATCTTCGACAGGGGGTGGTCTAATGAAAAACTGTTTTTT.

The V gene is TRBV5-4, the J gene TRBJ2-1; 12 bases are a match to TRBD2. This CDR3 spans 17 amino acids. The V gene end was trimmed by 0 bases and the J gene end by 2 bases; junction bases not matched to a gene: 3. Germline CDR1 is SGHNT and CDR2 is YYREEE (reference sequence). CDR3: CASSLERTSGAYNEQFF. As DNA, the CDR3 is TGTGCCAGCAGCTTGGAACGGACTAGCGGGGCCTACAATGAGCAGTTCTTC.

The chain combines TRBV10-2 with TRBJ2-5; 16 nucleotides align to TRBD2. From germline, CDR1 is WSHSY and CDR2 SAAADI. V shed 8 bases, J shed 5 bases, and the junction held 5 bases outside the gene matches. This CDR3 spans 15 amino acids. The CDR3 DNA follows: TGCGCCAGCTTGGGACTAGCGGGAGGGCCGGAGACCCAGTACTTC. It is translated as CASLGLAGGPETQYF.

The rearrangement links TRBV7-9 to TRBJ2-1, with TRBD1 identical over 10 bases. The J segment lost 10 bases and the V segment lost 5 bases, leaving 11 bases of the junction unmatched. Germline-derived CDR1 and CDR2 are SEHNR and FQNEAQ (reference sequence). This CDR3 contains 15 residues. This CDR3 is CASSARDRGPGEQFF. CDR3 DNA: TGTGCCAGCAGCGCCCGGGACAGGGGCCCCGGCGAGCAGTTCTTC.